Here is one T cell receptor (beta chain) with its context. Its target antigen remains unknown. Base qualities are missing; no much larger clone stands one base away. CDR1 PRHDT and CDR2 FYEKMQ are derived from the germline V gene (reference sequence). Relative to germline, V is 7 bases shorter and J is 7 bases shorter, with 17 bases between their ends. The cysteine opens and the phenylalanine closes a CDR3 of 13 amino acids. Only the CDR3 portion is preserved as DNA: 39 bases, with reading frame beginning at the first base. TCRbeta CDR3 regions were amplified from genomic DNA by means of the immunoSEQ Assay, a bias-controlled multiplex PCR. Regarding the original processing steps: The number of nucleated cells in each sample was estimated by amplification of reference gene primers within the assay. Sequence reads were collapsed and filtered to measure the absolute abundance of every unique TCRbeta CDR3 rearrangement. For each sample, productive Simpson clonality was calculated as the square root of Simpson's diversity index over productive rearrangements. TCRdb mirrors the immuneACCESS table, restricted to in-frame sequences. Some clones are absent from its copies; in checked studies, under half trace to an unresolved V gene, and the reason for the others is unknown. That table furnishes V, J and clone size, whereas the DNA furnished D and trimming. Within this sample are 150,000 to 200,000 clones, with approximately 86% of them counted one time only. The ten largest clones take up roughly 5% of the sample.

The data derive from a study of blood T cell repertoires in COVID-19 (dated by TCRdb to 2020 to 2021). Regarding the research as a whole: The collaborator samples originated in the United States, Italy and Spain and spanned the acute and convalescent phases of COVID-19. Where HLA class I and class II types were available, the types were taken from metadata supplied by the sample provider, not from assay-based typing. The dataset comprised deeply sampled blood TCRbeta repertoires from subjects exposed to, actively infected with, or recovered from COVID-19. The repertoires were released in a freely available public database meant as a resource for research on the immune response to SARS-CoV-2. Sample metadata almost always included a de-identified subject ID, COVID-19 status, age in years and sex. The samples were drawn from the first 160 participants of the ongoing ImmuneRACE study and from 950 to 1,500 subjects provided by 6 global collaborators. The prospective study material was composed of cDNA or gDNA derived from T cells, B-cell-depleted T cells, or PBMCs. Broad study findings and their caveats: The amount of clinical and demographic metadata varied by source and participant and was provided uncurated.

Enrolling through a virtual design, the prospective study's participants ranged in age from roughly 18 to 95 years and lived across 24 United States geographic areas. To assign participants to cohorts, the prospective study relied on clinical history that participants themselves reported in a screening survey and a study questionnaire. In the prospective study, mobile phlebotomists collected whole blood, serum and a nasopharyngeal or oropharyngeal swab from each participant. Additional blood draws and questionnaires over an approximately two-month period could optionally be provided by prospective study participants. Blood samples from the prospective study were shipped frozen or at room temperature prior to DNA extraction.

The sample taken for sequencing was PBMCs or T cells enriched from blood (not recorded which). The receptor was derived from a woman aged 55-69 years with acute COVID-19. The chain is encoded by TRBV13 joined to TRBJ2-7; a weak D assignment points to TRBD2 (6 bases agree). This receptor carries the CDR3 CASTGGGLGEQYF. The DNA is TGTGCCAGCACCGGGGGTGGTCTAGGAGAGCAGTACTTC. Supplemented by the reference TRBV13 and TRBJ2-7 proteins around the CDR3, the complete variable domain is AAGVIQSPRHLIKEKRETATLKCYPIPRHDTVYWYQQGPGQDPQFLISFYEKMQSDKGSIPDRFSAQQFSDYHSELNMSSLELGDSALYFCASTGGGLGEQYFGPGTRLTVT.